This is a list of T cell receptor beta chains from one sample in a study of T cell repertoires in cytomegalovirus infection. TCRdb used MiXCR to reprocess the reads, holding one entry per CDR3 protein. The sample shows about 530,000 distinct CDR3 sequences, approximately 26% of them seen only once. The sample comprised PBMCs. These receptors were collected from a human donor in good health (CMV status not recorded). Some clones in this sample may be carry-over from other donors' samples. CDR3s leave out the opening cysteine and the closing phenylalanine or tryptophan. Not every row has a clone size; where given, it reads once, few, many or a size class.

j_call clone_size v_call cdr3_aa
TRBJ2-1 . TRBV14 ASSQEGTRSPYNEQF
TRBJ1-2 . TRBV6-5 ASSGRTANYGYT
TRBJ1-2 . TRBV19 ASSIIGGGNYGYT
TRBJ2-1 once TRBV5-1 ASSLGGGAGDSVRNEQF
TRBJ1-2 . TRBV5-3 ASSLGGQNDGYT
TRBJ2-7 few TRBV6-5 ASNSRARQGSSEQY
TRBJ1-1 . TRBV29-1 SVAKTAMNTEAF
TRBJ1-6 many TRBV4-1 ASSELQGFANSPLH
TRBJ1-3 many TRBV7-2 ASSLRGNTIY
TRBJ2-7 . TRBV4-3 ASSQIQQGLNEQY
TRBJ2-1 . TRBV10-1 ASSEPTGPGGYNEQF